Here is one T cell receptor (beta chain) with its context. Its antigen remains unidentified. Method: immunoSEQ multiplex PCR; TCRdb's copy keeps in-frame clones and lacks some. The sample consists of millions of clones, more than 85% of them appearing once. This record belongs to a study of shared clonotypes between healthy human individuals. About the research overall: CD8 memory received one plate per donor, CD8 naive two, CD4 memory three and CD4 naive three. General study results and limits: Depth of sequencing was expected to influence donor clonotype sharing. There were few donors, and this limited the genetic and exposure-history diversity represented.

Germline V gives CDR1 ENHRY, CDR2 SYGVKD. The CDR3 loop spans 18 amino acids. V was cut by 6 bases and J by 3 bases, with 24 bases left in between. Naive CD8 cells lacked CD45RO, underwent positive selection for CCR7 and left out terminally differentiated effector memory CD45RA+ cells. The TCR comes from a man aged 18-30 years in good health. Some clones in this sample may be carry-over from other donors' samples. Input material: naive CD8+ T cells from PBMCs. The chain is built from TRBV10-3 and TRBJ2-1; D may match TRBD1 or TRBD2 (5 bases each). The CDR3 reads CAISNPRDLPRDYNEQFF. The DNA of the CDR3 is TGTGCCATCAGCAACCCCCGGGACCTCCCCCGGGACTACAATGAGCAGTTCTTC.